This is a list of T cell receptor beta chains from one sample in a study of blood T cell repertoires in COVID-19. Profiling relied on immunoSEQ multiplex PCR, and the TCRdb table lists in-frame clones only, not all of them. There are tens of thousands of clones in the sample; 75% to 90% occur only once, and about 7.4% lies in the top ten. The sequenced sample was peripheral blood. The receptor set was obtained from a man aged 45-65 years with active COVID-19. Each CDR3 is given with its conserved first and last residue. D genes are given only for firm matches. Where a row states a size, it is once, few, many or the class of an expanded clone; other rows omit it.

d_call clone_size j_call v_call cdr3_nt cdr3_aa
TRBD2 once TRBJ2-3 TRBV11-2 TGTGCCAGCAGCTCTAGCGGGGGGGCCACAGATACGCAGTATTTT CASSSSGGATDTQYF
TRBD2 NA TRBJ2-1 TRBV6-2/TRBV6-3 TGTGCCAGCAGTTACGCGGGGGGGAACAATGAGCAGTTCTTC CASSYAGGNNEQFF
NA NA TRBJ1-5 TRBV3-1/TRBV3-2 TGTGCCAGCAGCCAACGCGGGGTTCAGCCCCAGCATTTT CASSQRGVQPQHF
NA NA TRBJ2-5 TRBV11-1 TGTGCCAGCAGCTCTAGCCGCCGAGAGACCCAGTACTTC CASSSSRRETQYF
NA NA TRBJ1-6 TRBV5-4 TGTGCCAGCAGCGTAGGACAGCCTAATTCACCCCTCCACTTT CASSVGQPNSPLHF
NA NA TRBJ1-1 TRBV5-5 TGTGCCAGCAGCTTGCGACAGGCGAACACTGAAGCTTTCTTT CASSLRQANTEAFF
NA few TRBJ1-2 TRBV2 TGTGCCAGCAGTGAGCAACAGGGAAAAGGCTACACCTTC CASSEQQGKGYTF
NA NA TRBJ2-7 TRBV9 TGTGCCAGCAGCCCTGAGGGAGGTACCTCCTACGAGCAGTACTTC CASSPEGGTSYEQYF
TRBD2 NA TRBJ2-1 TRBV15 TGTGCCACCAGCAGAGATGTTCTACGCGGGGGGACCTACAATGAGCAGTTCTTC CATSRDVLRGGTYNEQFF
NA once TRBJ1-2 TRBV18 TGTGCCAGCTCACCAGTTGGGACAAGTGAAGGAGATGGCTACACCTTC CASSPVGTSEGDGYTF
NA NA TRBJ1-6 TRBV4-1 TGCGCCAGCAGCCAAGGCCGTCCGAGCTCCTATAATTCACCCCTCCACTTT CASSQGRPSSYNSPLHF
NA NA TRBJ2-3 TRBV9 TGTGCCAGCAGCGTAGTACTAGCTCCAGATACGCAGTATTTT CASSVVLAPDTQYF
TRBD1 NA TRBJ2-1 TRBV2 TGTGCCAGCAGTGAAGCGGGCAGGGGGCTCGACAATGAGCAGTTCTTC CASSEAGRGLDNEQFF
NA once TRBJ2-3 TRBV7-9 TGTGCCGGGGCGGGGGCGCGCGCCACTTACACAGATACGCAGTATTTT CAGAGARATYTDTQYF
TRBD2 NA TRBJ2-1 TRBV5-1 TGCGCCAGCAGTCGGACTAGCGGGGGGCAGAATGAGCAGTTCTTC CASSRTSGGQNEQFF
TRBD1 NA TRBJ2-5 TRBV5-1 TGCGCCAGCAGCGGCGACAGGGGGCTGGGAGAGACCCAGTACTTC CASSGDRGLGETQYF
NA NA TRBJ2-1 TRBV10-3 TGTGCCATCAGTGACTTCCGACAGCCAGACTCCTACAATGAGCAGTTCTTC CAISDFRQPDSYNEQFF
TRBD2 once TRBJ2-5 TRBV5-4 TGTGCCAGCAGCGCCGGGGGGAGAGAGACCCAGTACTTC CASSAGGRETQYF
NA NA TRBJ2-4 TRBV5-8 TGTGCCAGCAGCCCCCGTAACAACGCCAAAAACATTCAGTACTTC CASSPRNNAKNIQYF
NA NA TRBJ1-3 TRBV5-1 TGCGCCAGCAGCTTCTCCCCCGGGACTGCTGGAAACACCATATATTTT CASSFSPGTAGNTIYF
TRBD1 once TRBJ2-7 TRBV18 TGTGCCAGCTCACCAGGACAGGGCTACAACTACGAGCAGTACTTC CASSPGQGYNYEQYF
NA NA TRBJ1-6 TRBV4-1 TGCGCCAGCAGCCGGCGGGGGACCTCTGAGTCACCCCTCCACTTT CASSRRGTSESPLHF
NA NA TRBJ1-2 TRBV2 TGTGCCAGCAGTGGGACAGTTAACTATGGCTACACCTTC CASSGTVNYGYTF
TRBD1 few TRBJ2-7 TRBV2 TGTGCCAGCAGCACCCCCCGGACAGGGGGCTCTTACGAGCAGTACTTC CASSTPRTGGSYEQYF
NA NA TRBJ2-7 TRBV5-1 TGCGCCAGCAGCTTGGCAGGCCAAAGGGAGCAGTACTTC CASSLAGQREQYF
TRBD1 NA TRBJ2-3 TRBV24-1 TGTGCCACCAGGAATACAGGGGCAGATACGCAGTATTTT CATRNTGADTQYF
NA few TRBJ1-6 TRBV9 TGTGCCAGCAGCGTTCAGGGGAACAATTCACCCCTCCACTTT CASSVQGNNSPLHF
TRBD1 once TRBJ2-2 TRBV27 TGTGCCAGCAGTTCACCCCACGGGACAGCTGGCACCGGGGAGCTGTTTTTT CASSSPHGTAGTGELFF
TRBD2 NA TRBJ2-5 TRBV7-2 TGTGCCAGCAGCCCCGCGGGGGTTCAAGAGACCCAGTACTTC CASSPAGVQETQYF
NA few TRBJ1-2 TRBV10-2 TGCGCCAGCAGTGAGACATACAGGAGTAGTAGCTACACCTTC CASSETYRSSSYTF
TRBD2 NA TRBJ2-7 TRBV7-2 TGTGCCAGCAGCTTAGTCCTAGCGGACGAGCAGTACTTC CASSLVLADEQYF
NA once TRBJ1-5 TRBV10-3 TGTGCCATCAGTGGGGGCGGCAATCAGCCCCAGCATTTT CAISGGGNQPQHF
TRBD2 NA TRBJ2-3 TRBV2 TGTGCCAGCAGTGAAGTTAGCGGGGGGGCAGATACGCAGTATTTT CASSEVSGGADTQYF
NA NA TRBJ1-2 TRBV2 TGTGCCAGCAATTATCTAATCGGGTCGGGCTACACCTTC CASNYLIGSGYTF
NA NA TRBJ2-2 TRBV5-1 TGCGCCAGCAGCTTGGGAGCGTCCGGGGAGCTGTTTTTT CASSLGASGELFF
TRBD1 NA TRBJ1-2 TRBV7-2 TGTGCCAGCAGTTTCGGACAGGGGACGTTTTACACCTTC CASSFGQGTFYTF
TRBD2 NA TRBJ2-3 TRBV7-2 TGTGCCAGCAGCTTTGTAGCGGGGGGCTACACAGATACGCAGTATTTT CASSFVAGGYTDTQYF
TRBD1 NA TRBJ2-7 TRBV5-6 TGTGCCAGCAGCCGGACAGGGTCGGGCTACGAGCAGTACTTC CASSRTGSGYEQYF
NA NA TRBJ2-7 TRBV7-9 TGTGCCAGCAGCTTAGTCGACAGCCGAAGCACGACCAAGTACGAGCAGTACTTC CASSLVDSRSTTKYEQYF
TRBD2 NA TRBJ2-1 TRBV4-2 TGTGCCAGCAGCCAAGAGGGTAGCGGGGGGTGGAATGAGCAGTTCTTC CASSQEGSGGWNEQFF
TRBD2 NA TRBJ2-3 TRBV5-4 TGTGCCAGCAGCTTCATTAGCGGGGCAGCGGGAGATACGCAGTATTTT CASSFISGAAGDTQYF